This T cell receptor beta chain was obtained from a study of control samples from healthy donors and cancer patients. Some clones are missing from TCRdb's copy, which holds only in-frame ones; the method was immunoSEQ multiplex PCR. The sample has 85,000 to 95,000 clones; roughly nine tenths are singletons. Germline V gene data show CDR1 as LGHDT and CDR2 as YNNKEL (reference sequence). The CDR3 length is 12 residues. Trimming took 9 bases from V and 6 from J, leaving 14 bases between them. The sequenced sample consisted of blood. This TCR came from a woman in her twenties or thirties in good health. The chain has TRBV3-1 (or the pseudogene TRBV3-2) and TRBJ1-1, with D perhaps TRBD1 (5 bases). The DNA for the CDR3 is TGTGCCAGTTCTCGGGGGTCCCCTGAAGCTTTCTTT. It is translated as CASSRGSPEAFF.